Each of the 8 T cell receptor beta chains below was sequenced from the same sample in a study of T cell repertoires in cytomegalovirus infection. MiXCR, applied by TCRdb to the reads, yields one record per CDR3 protein. Of about 830,000 distinct CDR3 sequences listed, approximately 30% were seen once; the top ten hold approximately 13%. No antigen has been identified for these receptors. The sequences come from cultured CD8+ T cells from PBMCs, collected from culture after CMV antigen stimulation. The origin of the receptors is a human donor in good health (CMV status not recorded). Some clones in this sample may be carry-over from other donors' samples.

The table lists this clonotype with a few counts. The rearrangement uses TRBV6-2 or TRBV6-3 and TRBJ2-1; 7 nucleotides match TRBD2. Germline loops: CDR1 MNHEY, CDR2 SVGEGT. With 2 bases clipped from V and 8 bases from J, the junction kept 6 bases outside the gene matches. The CDR3 totals 14 residues. The CDR3 nucleotides are TGTGCCAGCAGTTACCTGACTAGCTCCGATGAGCAGTTCTTC. Amino acids: CASSYLTSSDEQFF.

The chain joins TRBV7-2 to TRBJ2-1; 7 bases are a match to TRBD2. Germline V CDR1 and CDR2: SGHTA, FQGNSA. Germline trimming cut 4 bases from V and 7 bases from J; bases unmatched to any gene: 10. This CDR3 region has 15 residues. The CDR3 coding sequence is TGTGCCAGCAGCTGGGGGGGGGGTCTATTGAATGAGCAGTTCTTC. Its protein is CASSWGGGLLNEQFF.

This chain connects TRBV27 to TRBJ1-5; D might be TRBD1 (6 bases). V was cut by 5 bases and J by 6 bases, with 11 bases left in between. The CDR3 extends over 13 amino acids. Germline CDR1 reads MNHEY; CDR2 reads SMNVEV (reference sequence). In nucleotides, the CDR3 is TGTGCCAGCAGTATGGGGGCAGGTCAGCCCCAGCATTTT. Its protein is CASSMGAGQPQHF.

This clonotype was observed at least ten times. This rearrangement joins TRBV12-3 or TRBV12-4 to TRBJ2-5; D tentatively reads TRBD1 or TRBD2 (5 bases each). CDR3 length: 13 residues. Trimming took off 3 bases at V and 7 bases at J, with 12 bases between the two ends. The CDR3 spells CASSFRGPGTQYF. The CDR3 coding sequence is TGTGCCAGCAGTTTCCGGGGCCCAGGGACCCAGTACTTC.

This clonotype was seen at least ten times. The chain recombines TRBV7-2 with TRBJ1-1; D possibly corresponds to TRBD1 (5 bases). Trimming removed 10 bases from V and 1 base from J, with 16 bases in between. The CDR3 contains 14 residues. Germline CDR1 and CDR2: SGHTA and FQGNSA. The CDR3 here is CANHPRQGNTEAFF. CDR3 bases: TGTGCCAACCACCCGAGGCAGGGGAACACTGAAGCTTTCTTT.

The CDR3 region has the DNA TGTGCCAGTGCCGGAGGCGGTGAGCAGTTCTTC. Amino acids: CASAGGGEQFF. The chain combines TRBV7-9 with TRBJ2-1; D is possibly TRBD2 (5 bases). The CDR3 length is 11 residues. CDR1 and CDR2 (germline): SEHNR, FQNEAQ (reference sequence). V lost 9 bases, J lost 9 bases, and 12 bases lay in between.

There are a few counts of this clonotype. This rearrangement joins TRBV7-3 to TRBJ2-2; perhaps TRBD2 as D (7 bases). Germline V lookup: CDR1 SGHTA, CDR2 FQGTGA. The CDR3 runs 17 residues. Trimming removed 2 bases from V and 0 bases from J, with 13 bases in between. CDR3 sequence (DNA): TGTGCCAGCAGCTTATGGGAGGGGGGCCCGAACACCGGGGAGCTGTTTTTT. Amino acid sequence: CASSLWEGGPNTGELFF.

The chain combines TRBV24-1 with TRBJ1-5; D not certain. CDR1 and CDR2 (germline): KGHDR, SFDVKD. This CDR3 is built from 14 residues. Trimming removed 1 base from V and 4 bases from J, with 7 bases in between. CDR3 loop: CATSDFSGNQPQHF. The CDR3 coding sequence is TGTGCCACCAGTGATTTTTCGGGGAATCAGCCCCAGCATTTT.